Reported below is one T cell receptor (beta chain). The data belong to a study of CD8 T cells in Susac syndrome. Study-level background: Among the Susac syndrome patients who underwent sequencing, about 6 had clinically active disease, while about eight of them were in remission.

Sequencing of TCR beta was undertaken in CD8+ and CD4+ T cells derived from blood. The RNA input was 0.5 to 1 ug, and it was reverse transcribed with random hexamers. Amplification of TCR beta CDR3 spanned 54 Vbeta and 13 Jbeta via immunoSEQ multiplex PCR. TCRdb called the immunoSEQ multiplex PCR reads again in MiXCR, with one record for every CDR3 protein. The table has roughly 150,000 distinct CDR3 sequences, more than 90% seen once. V was pared by 1 base and J by 7 bases, with 8 bases between. Germline values: CDR1 SEHNR, CDR2 FQNEAQ (reference sequence). This CDR3 has 13 residues. The sample taken for sequencing was CD4+ T cells from PBMCs. The sequence was obtained from a human donor with Susac syndrome. The chain combines TRBV7-9 with TRBJ1-3; D is unclear. CDR3 coding DNA: TGTGCCAGCAGCTTAGAGGTTCGCAACACCATATATTTT. Amino acids: CASSLEVRNTIYF. Complete variable domain (other parts from reference TRBV7-9 and TRBJ1-3): DTGVSQNPRHKITKRGQNVTFRCDPISEHNRLYWYRQTLGQGPEFLTYFQNEAQLEKSRLLSDRFSAERPKGSFSTLEIQRTEQGDSAMYLCASSLEVRNTIYFGEGSWLTVV.